The sequence of this TCR beta chain was determined in a study of T cell changes during pregnancy in multiple sclerosis. CDR1 is SGHVS and CDR2 is FQNEAQ in the germline V gene. The CDR3 has 14 amino acids. Only in-frame clones appear in the TCRdb table, and some are missing; sequencing was by immunoSEQ multiplex PCR. The sample yields 45,000 to 50,000 clones, roughly nine tenths seen once. A word on this clone: One end of the junction fails to match germline, which may point to a read error.

The source of this sequence is a female donor in good health, enrolled as a control in a pregnancy study. The sequencing used CD4+ T cells from peripheral blood mononuclear cells, collected in the second trimester of pregnancy. The chain combines TRBV7-8 with TRBJ2-7; D might be TRBD1 (5 bases). CDR3 sequence: CASTLGHSWAEQYF. The DNA of the CDR3 is TGTGCCAGCACCTTAGGACACAGTTGGGCCGAGCAGTACTTC.